The entry that follows covers one TCR beta chain sequence. Its antigen is currently unknown. The data derive from a study of shared clonotypes between healthy human individuals. Study information: The study used three CD4 naive, three CD4 memory, two CD8 naive and one CD8 memory plate per donor. Study-level results: Estimated richness was generally greater in naive than memory subsets.

From germline, CDR1 is SGHVS and CDR2 FNYEAQ. The CDR3 is made up of 18 amino acids. With 1 base clipped from V and 8 bases from J, the junction kept 18 bases outside the gene matches. The data were produced by immunoSEQ multiplex PCR, yet TCRdb's version contains in-frame clones alone and is incomplete. This sample yields about 690,000 clones, of which about 90% are seen a single time; about 33% belongs to the top ten. There were only Caucasian adults among the donors, and all lived in Nashville, Tennessee. The J gene is TRBJ2-3, the V gene TRBV7-6; 7 nucleotides match TRBD2. Input material: memory CD8+ T cells from PBMCs. Subset of the sample: CD45RO+ cells pooled with CCR7-negative TemRA cells. The TCR originated in a man in his late teens or twenties in good health. Some clones in this sample may be carry-over from other donors' samples. The CDR3 nucleotides read TGTGCCAGCAGCTTAGACTCAGGGCCAGCGGGATTAGGCGGTACGCAGTATTTT. It is translated as CASSLDSGPAGLGGTQYF.